The TCR beta chain under discussion was sequenced for a study of OX40 agonist ivuxolimab in advanced cancers. Per germline, CDR1 MNHNY and CDR2 SVGAGI (reference sequence). The V and J ends lost 7 bases and 8 bases, in that order; junction bases with no gene match: 10. The CDR3 totals 15 residues. It was autoimmune disease history or systemic immunosuppression that excluded patients. Assay used: immunoSEQ multiplex PCR; TCRdb lists only in-frame clones, some missing. The data contain around 67,000 clones, around nine tenths of them singletons. The receptor was derived from an adult with an advanced solid tumor such as melanoma, head and neck, liver or kidney cancer. The chain joins TRBV6-6 to TRBJ2-1; 11 bases are shared with TRBD2. This specimen was CD4+ or CD8+ T cells sorted from blood, taken in a trial of the OX40 agonist ivuxolimab. The CDR3 spells CASKRLAGSSDEQFF. The CDR3, as DNA: TGTGCCAGCAAACGACTAGCGGGAAGTTCAGATGAGCAGTTCTTC.